These T cell receptor beta chains were read from a single sample in a study of follicular helper T cells after annual influenza vaccination. Only in-frame clones appear in the TCRdb table, and some are missing; sequencing was by immunoSEQ multiplex PCR. This table holds 9,400 or so clones, roughly 82% found once. The sample was CXCR5+ CD38- circulating T follicular helper cells from blood, taken on the day of influenza vaccination. The receptor source for this set is an adult who received the influenza vaccine. CDR3s include the opening cysteine and the closing phenylalanine or tryptophan. Each record gives: V gene, J gene, D gene, clone size, CDR3 DNA, CDR3 protein. D genes are given only for firm matches. Clone size is given for some rows only: seen once, a few or many times, or a class if the clone is expanded.

TRBV7-2	TRBJ1-5	NA	NA	TGTGCCAGCAGCCTCGGGACGATGGGCAATCAGCCCCAGCATTTT	CASSLGTMGNQPQHF
TRBV9	TRBJ1-1	NA	NA	TGTGCCAGCAGCGTAGGTGCGGGGTACGAGGCTGAAGCTTTCTTT	CASSVGAGYEAEAFF
TRBV19	TRBJ1-5	TRBD1	NA	TGTGCCAGTAGTGCCCTCAATCAGGACAGGGCGGAGGGCCAGCCCCAGCATTTT	CASSALNQDRAEGQPQHF
TRBV21-1	TRBJ1-2	NA	NA	TGTGCCAGCAGCAAAGAAGGGGAAAGTGTGCGGGAGGATTGTTATGGCTACACCTTC	CASSKEGESVREDCYGYTF
TRBV5-8	TRBJ1-3	NA	once	TGTGCCAGCAGCTTGGACAGTTTGGCTGGAAACACCATATATTTT	CASSLDSLAGNTIYF
TRBV4-1	TRBJ2-3	TRBD2	NA	TGCGCCAGCAGCCAAGATAGAAAGCGGGAGAGGGCAGATACGCAGTATTTT	CASSQDRKRERADTQYF
TRBV28	TRBJ2-2	NA	NA	TGTGCCAGCAGTTTACGAGGGGCGAGGAGCACCGGGGAGCTGTTTTTT	CASSLRGARSTGELFF
TRBV6-1	TRBJ2-7	TRBD2	NA	TGTGCCAGCAGTGACATTAGCGGGAGTCTAACCTACGAGCAGTACTTC	CASSDISGSLTYEQYF
TRBV28	TRBJ2-1	NA	NA	TGTGCCAGCAGTTTCTGGGCCACCACCAATGAGCAGTTCTTC	CASSFWATTNEQFF
TRBV18	TRBJ2-1	TRBD1	NA	TGTGCCAGCTCACCGGGACAGGGGTCGGATGAGCAGTTCTTC	CASSPGQGSDEQFF
TRBV7-9	TRBJ1-1	NA	NA	TGTGCCAGCAGCTTATCGTCAGGGAACACTGAAGCTTTCTTT	CASSLSSGNTEAFF
TRBV6-1	TRBJ1-3	NA	NA	TGTGCCAGCAGTGAAGTGCGAGGAAACACCATATATTTT	CASSEVRGNTIYF
TRBV5-1	TRBJ2-5	TRBD2	NA	TGCGCCAGCAGCTGGGGACTAGCGGAAGAGACCCAGTACTTC	CASSWGLAEETQYF
TRBV27	TRBJ1-5	NA	NA	TGTGCCAGCAGTTCACTGACAGATTCGTTTCGTGGTCAGCCCCAGCATTTT	CASSSLTDSFRGQPQHF
TRBV5-4	TRBJ1-2	NA	NA	TGTGCCAGCAGCTTGGTTGGCAGCTATGGCTACACCTTC	CASSLVGSYGYTF
TRBV21-1	TRBJ1-1	NA	NA	TGTGCCAGCAGCATGCTCGACGGGACACGGAGCATGAACACTGAAGCTTTCTTT	CASSMLDGTRSMNTEAFF
TRBV7-3	TRBJ2-2	NA	NA	TGTGCCAGCAGCCCCTTCGGGCCGAACACCGGGGAGCTGTTTTTT	CASSPFGPNTGELFF
TRBV6-5	TRBJ2-1	NA	NA	TGTGCCAGCAGCCCTAGTACGACCAAATACAATGAGCAGTTCTTC	CASSPSTTKYNEQFF
TRBV7-9	TRBJ2-1	TRBD1	NA	TGTGCCAGCAGCTTAGTCACAGGGGTGAATGAGCAGTTCTTC	CASSLVTGVNEQFF
TRBV15	TRBJ1-5	TRBD1	NA	TGTGCCACCAGCAGTCAGACTCCGGGACAGAGGATTACGGTTCAGCCCCAGCATTTT	CATSSQTPGQRITVQPQHF
TRBV7-9	TRBJ1-2	TRBD1	NA	TGTGCCAGCAGCTTAGTCATTGCGGACAGGGGCCGGGGAGGCTACACCTTC	CASSLVIADRGRGGYTF
TRBV30	TRBJ1-1	NA	NA	TGTGCCCGGGAACTCGGCACTGAAGCTTTCTTT	CARELGTEAFF
TRBV18	TRBJ1-1	NA	few	TGTGCCAGCTCAGCTAGGGCCGAAGCTTTCTTT	CASSARAEAFF
TRBV2	TRBJ2-7	NA	NA	TGTGCCAGCAGTGAAGCGGGCCCGGCGGGGTCCTACGAGCAGTACTTC	CASSEAGPAGSYEQYF
TRBV7-9	TRBJ1-4	NA	NA	TGTGCCAGCAGCCTAGGGATAGCGGGAAAAGGGGAAAAACTGTTTTTT	CASSLGIAGKGEKLFF
TRBV28	TRBJ2-1	TRBD2	NA	TGTGCCAGCAGTTTCCTAGAACGGGCGGGAGCCGAGCAGTTCTTC	CASSFLERAGAEQFF
TRBV9	TRBJ1-1	NA	NA	TGTGCCAGCAGCGTAGATTCCAGTGGCCTATCTTCTGAAGCTTTCTTT	CASSVDSSGLSSEAFF
TRBV28	TRBJ1-2	NA	NA	TGTGCCAGCAGTTCCCAGCTCTATGGCTACACCTTC	CASSSQLYGYTF
TRBV7-9	TRBJ2-1	NA	once	TGTGCCAGCAGCAGGGGGACATCCTACAATGAGCAGTTCTTC	CASSRGTSYNEQFF
TRBV28	TRBJ2-2	TRBD1	NA	TGTGCCAGCAGTAGCCCCGGGACAGATGACACCGGGGAGCTGTTTTTT	CASSSPGTDDTGELFF
TRBV7-9	TRBJ1-4	NA	NA	TGTGCCAGCAGCTTACGGGGAGGGGAAAATGAAAAACTGTTTTTT	CASSLRGGENEKLFF
TRBV11-2	TRBJ2-1	NA	NA	TGTGCCAGCAGCTTATCCAATGAGCAGTTCTTC	CASSLSNEQFF
TRBV6-1	TRBJ1-5	NA	NA	TGTGCCAGCAGTGACTCTGCGGTCGGGCAGCCCCAGCATTTT	CASSDSAVGQPQHF
TRBV7-8	TRBJ1-4	TRBD1	NA	TGTGCCAGCAGCTTAATACAGGGGACAGGAAAACTGTTTTTT	CASSLIQGTGKLFF